This record covers a single TCR beta chain. How the authors handled the data: Reference gene primer amplification yielded estimated nucleated cell counts. Generated by immunoSEQ multiplex PCR, the TCRdb table keeps only in-frame clones and is missing some. D and trimming were read from the DNA, whereas the V and J calls and clone size are those reported in that table. The repertoire holds about 50,000 clones, with around 82% as singletons. This entry belongs to a study of blood T cell repertoires in COVID-19. Trimming removed 7 bases at V and 6 bases at J, with 18 bases between. The CDR3 length is 14 residues. Germline assignment: CDR1 MNHEY and CDR2 SVGAGI.

This chain links TRBV6-5 with TRBJ1-1; D is undetermined. The clonotype comes from a human donor in a cohort sampled during active COVID-19. Sequencing input: peripheral blood. This chain's CDR3 is CASIRDPGPPEAFF. CDR3 bases: TGTGCCAGCATTCGAGACCCTGGGCCACCTGAAGCTTTCTTT.